Shown below are 18 T cell receptor beta chains from a single sample sequenced in a study of T cells in Graves' hyperthyroidism and ophthalmopathy. The TCR beta CDR3 regions underwent amplification using RNA transcripts as the source. An initial round of RT-PCR targeting the TCR CDR3 relied on the HTBI primer set. TCRdb re-called the multiplex PCR reads with MiXCR, one entry per CDR3 protein. The sample shows roughly 380,000 distinct CDR3 sequences, approximately 14% of them seen only once. Sample: blood. These receptors were obtained from an older woman with Graves' hyperthyroidism.

This clonotype occurred many times. The chain links TRBV10-3 to TRBJ2-7; 7 nucleotides match TRBD1. Germline CDR1 is ENHRY and CDR2 is SYGVKD. The CDR3 is 12 residues long. V gave up 2 bases and J gave up 7 bases; unmatched junction bases: 2. The CDR3 reads CAISETGAEQYF. The CDR3 coding sequence is TGTGCCATCAGTGAGACAGGGGCTGAGCAGTACTTC.

This clonotype was detected ten times or more. This rearrangement joins TRBV4-1 to TRBJ2-7, with a tentative D call TRBD2 (6 bases). Germline V CDR1 and CDR2: MGHRA, YSYEKL. V was shortened by 5 bases and J by 5 bases, with 19 bases between the two germline ends. This CDR3 region has 15 residues. The CDR3 DNA follows: TGCGCCAGCAGCATTGGCGGAGCTAGCGTTGACGAGCAGTACTTC. It codes for CASSIGGASVDEQYF.

There are many counts of this clonotype. V is TRBV6-1 and J is TRBJ1-5; D is unresolved. The V and J ends lost 5 bases and 5 bases respectively, with 10 bases between them. The CDR3 totals 13 residues. Per germline, CDR1 MNHNS and CDR2 SASEGT. CDR3 sequence: CASSTDGYQPQHF. The CDR3 nucleotides are TGTGCCAGCAGTACCGACGGTTATCAGCCCCAGCATTTT.

A remark on this clonotype: A clone one base away is much larger, so this may be a read error. V usage is TRBV5-1 and J usage is TRBJ1-6, with TRBD1 matching 9 bases. Per the germline V gene, CDR1 is SGHRS and CDR2 is YFSETQ. V lost 6 bases, J lost 9 bases, and 10 bases stayed unmatched. This CDR3 has 15 amino acids. The CDR3 protein is CASTGSTGGSSPLHF. The CDR3 DNA follows: TGCGCCAGCACGGGGTCGACAGGGGGAAGTTCACCCCTCCACTTT.

Only a few counts were recorded for this clonotype. The junction differs from germline at one of its ends, possibly a read error. The chain is built from TRBV12-3 or TRBV12-4 and TRBJ2-7; 8 nucleotides agree with TRBD1. The CDR3 contains 14 residues. The CDR3 spells CANSFRTGTYEQYF. CDR3 bases: TGTGCCAACAGTTTCCGGACAGGGACATACGAGCAGTACTTC.

This clonotype was counted many times. V usage is TRBV11-2 and J usage is TRBJ2-7; possibly TRBD2 for D (6 bases). V lost 5 bases and J 6 bases, leaving 14 bases between the germline ends. The CDR3 is 13 amino acids. Per the germline V gene, CDR1 is SGHAT and CDR2 is FQNNGV. The chain's CDR3 is CASSPAHGGEQYF. The CDR3 nucleotides are TGTGCCAGCAGCCCGGCACACGGGGGCGAGCAGTACTTC.

The chain joins TRBV20-1 to TRBJ1-2; D is perhaps TRBD1 (6 bases). V lost 5 bases to trimming and J lost 4 bases, with 17 bases between them. Germline lookup yields CDR1 DFQATT and CDR2 SNEGSKA (reference sequence). This CDR3 region has 14 residues. The CDR3 loop is CSAFLDRNPYGYTF. The CDR3 DNA follows: TGCAGTGCTTTCCTCGACAGGAACCCCTATGGCTACACCTTC.

The sample holds many counts of this clonotype. The V call is TRBV3-1, the J call TRBJ1-2; D not resolved. Germline CDR1 LGHDT, CDR2 YNNKEL (reference sequence). V lost 2 bases, J lost 0 bases, and 7 bases lay in between. The CDR3 spans 14 residues. The CDR3 DNA sequence: TGTGCCAGCAGCCAACGACACTCTAACTATGGCTACACCTTC. Translated: CASSQRHSNYGYTF.

The sample holds many counts of this clonotype. The CDR3 DNA is TGTGCCAGCAGCGCGAATGCGGGATCTGGCGGGGAGCTGTTTTTT. Residues: CASSANAGSGGELFF. The chain employs TRBV11-2 and TRBJ2-2, with D perhaps TRBD2 (6 bases). The CDR3 sequence is 15 residues long. Looked up from germline, CDR1 is SGHAT and CDR2 is FQNNGV. The V gene lost 5 bases and the J gene lost 7 bases, with 17 bases spanning the gap.

V is TRBV6-1 and J is TRBJ2-7, with 11 bases identical to TRBD2. Germline loops: CDR1 MNHNS, CDR2 SASEGT. The V segment lost 9 bases and the J segment 4 bases; nucleotides outside the gene matches: 8. The CDR3 has 14 amino acids. DNA for the CDR3: TGTGCCAGTCAGGGACTAGCGGACTATTACGAGCAGTACTTC. Translation gives CASQGLADYYEQYF.

This clonotype was seen many times. The chain is built from TRBV7-9 and TRBJ2-5; 14 nucleotides match TRBD2. CDR3 length equals 15 residues. Germline V lookup: CDR1 SEHNR, CDR2 FQNEAQ (reference sequence). The trim removed 5 bases at V and 4 bases at J, leaving 3 bases unmatched. CDR3 sequence: CASSLGTSGRETQYF. CDR3 DNA: TGTGCCAGCAGCCTCGGGACTAGCGGGAGAGAGACCCAGTACTTC.

This clonotype was counted at least ten times. This rearrangement joins TRBV12-3 or TRBV12-4 to TRBJ2-2; D is uncertain. The CDR3 totals 11 residues. V was pared by 7 bases and J by 4 bases, with 4 bases between. CDR3 sequence reads: CASTFTGELFF. Written as DNA, the CDR3 is TGTGCCAGCACCTTCACCGGGGAGCTGTTTTTT.

Many counts were recorded for this clonotype. V is TRBV7-9 and J is TRBJ2-7; the D call may be TRBD1 or TRBD2 (5 bases each). The CDR3 loop spans 14 amino acids. Trimming took off 3 bases at V and 4 bases at J, with 13 bases between the two ends. CDR1 is SEHNR, CDR2 FQNEAQ, per germline (reference sequence). The CDR3 region is CASSFGAAKYEQYF. The CDR3 DNA reads as TGTGCCAGCAGCTTCGGGGCGGCTAAATACGAGCAGTACTTC.

This clonotype has ten or more counts. This chain links TRBV6-2 or TRBV6-3 with TRBJ2-5; 9 bases agree with TRBD1. The germline gives CDR1 MNHEY, CDR2 SVGEGT. Unmatched junction bases numbered 13, after V lost 6 bases and J lost 5 bases. CDR3 length equals 16 residues. CDR3 coding DNA: TGTGCCAGCAGCCGCCGTCCGGGACAGGGACGGGAGACCCAGTACTTC. This gives the protein CASSRRPGQGRETQYF.

This clonotype was detected ten times or more. The J gene is TRBJ2-3, the V gene TRBV30; D gene ambiguous. The germline V gene has CDR1 GTSNPN and CDR2 SVGIG (reference sequence). Between the trimmed V and J ends, which lost 4 bases and 6 bases, there was a span of 8 bases. The CDR3 is 11 residues long. For the CDR3, the DNA is TGTGCCTGGAAGACGGCGGATACGCAGTATTTT. Protein sequence: CAWKTADTQYF.

Note on this clonotype: Given a much more abundant clone one base away, this may be a read error. The rearrangement joins TRBV6-1 to TRBJ2-1, with D tentatively TRBD2 (6 bases). Trimming took off 4 bases at V and 2 bases at J, with 15 bases between the two ends. In germline, CDR1 is MNHNS, CDR2 SASEGT. This CDR3 is 16 amino acids long. CDR3 loop: CASSGTRDAAYNEQFF. CDR3 sequence (DNA): TGTGCCAGCAGTGGGACGCGGGACGCGGCCTACAATGAGCAGTTCTTC.

With regard to this clonotype: Since a much larger clone is just one base distant, this may be a read error. The genes are TRBV2 and TRBJ1-5, with D tentatively TRBD1 (6 bases). The CDR3 spans 13 residues. Germline V gene data show CDR1 as SNHLY and CDR2 as FYNNEI. As DNA, the CDR3 is TGTGCCATCCTGGACAGTAGCGATCAGCCCCAGCATTTT. Its translation is CAILDSSDQPQHF. The complete variable domain, with remaining parts taken from reference TRBV2 and TRBJ1-5, reads EPEVTQTPSHQVTQMGQEVILRCVPISNHLYFYWYRQILGQKVEFLVSFYNNEISEKSEIFDDQFSVERPDGSNFTLKIRSTKLEDSAMYFCAILDSSDQPQHFGDGTRLSIL.

This clonotype was seen more than once but under ten times. CDR3 DNA: TGCGCCAGCAGAACTAGCGGAGGGGGGAATGAGCAGTTCTTC. This sequence encodes CASRTSGGGNEQFF. This chain joins TRBV10-2 and TRBJ2-1; 8 bases map to TRBD2. The ends lost 6 bases at V and 7 bases at J; junction bases unmatched: 8. CDR1 is WSHSY, CDR2 SAAADI, per germline. The CDR3 extends over 14 amino acids.